This entry lists 22 T cell receptor beta chains sequenced from one sample in a study of patients and donors after allogeneic stem cell transplantation. In TCRdb, the RT-PCR reads were re-called with MiXCR into one record per CDR3 protein. The table lists 900,000 to 1,000,000 distinct CDR3 sequences, about a sixth of them singletons. Material: blood, either unsorted or a sorted T cell fraction (not recorded which). The receptors originated from a human donor who was either an allogeneic HSCT recipient or a stem cell or donor lymphocyte infusion donor (not recorded which). It is not recorded whose cells these are; they may come from a transplant donor.

This clonotype has just a few counts. J is TRBJ2-1 and V is TRBV10-3; a possible D gene is TRBD1 (5 bases). Germline assignment: CDR1 ENHRY and CDR2 SYGVKD. The CDR3 contains 13 residues. V lost 6 bases and J lost 5, with 11 bases in between. The CDR3 DNA is TGTGCCATCAGGGCAGGGAACGACAATGAGCAGTTCTTC. Translation gives CAIRAGNDNEQFF.

This clonotype was observed a few times. The CDR3 reads CASRTPMETQYF. In DNA form, the CDR3 reads TGTGCCAGCCGCACCCCGATGGAGACCCAGTACTTC. This chain uses TRBV7-9 with TRBJ2-5; D remains ambiguous. CDR3 length: 12 residues. Germline CDR1 and CDR2: SEHNR and FQNEAQ (reference sequence). The ends were cut back, 8 bases at V and 5 bases at J, with 12 bases in the middle. The entire variable domain, with the rest obtained from reference TRBV7-9 and TRBJ2-5, is as follows: DTGVSQNPRHKITKRGQNVTFRCDPISEHNRLYWYRQTLGQGPEFLTYFQNEAQLEKSRLLSDRFSAERPKGSFSTLEIQRTEQGDSAMYLCASRTPMETQYFGPGTRLLVL.

This clonotype appeared a few times. The V gene is TRBV6-5, the J gene TRBJ1-3; D possibly corresponds to TRBD1 (5 bases). CDR3 length equals 16 residues. V lost 2 bases and J 0 bases, leaving 11 bases between the germline ends. Germline V gene sequence: CDR1 MNHEY, CDR2 SVGAGI. As DNA, the CDR3 is TGTGCCAGCAGTTACGTCGCAGGGAGCTCTGGAAACACCATATATTTT. Its translation is CASSYVAGSSGNTIYF.

The CDR3 spells CASSFDGPYGYTF. CDR3 DNA sequence: TGTGCCAGCAGTTTCGACGGACCCTATGGCTACACCTTC. The rearrangement joins TRBV12-3 or TRBV12-4 to TRBJ1-2; D is ambiguous. This CDR3 is 13 amino acids long. V was trimmed by 3 bases and J by 4 bases, leaving 9 bases between them.

This rearrangement joins TRBV7-6 to TRBJ2-7; D may be TRBD1 or TRBD2 (6 bases each). Looked up from germline, CDR1 is SGHVS and CDR2 is FNYEAQ. V was pared by 4 bases and J by 2 bases, with 15 bases between. The CDR3 extends over 15 amino acids. The CDR3 protein is CASSSQEGDAYEQYF. DNA of the CDR3: TGTGCCAGCAGCTCCCAGGAGGGGGACGCCTACGAGCAGTACTTC. The whole variable domain, filled in from reference TRBV7-6 and TRBJ2-7, reads GAGVSQSPRYKVTKRGQDVALRCDPISGHVSLYWYRQALGQGPEFLTYFNYEAQQDKSGLPNDRFSAERPEGSISTLTIQRTEQRDSAMYRCASSSQEGDAYEQYFGPGTRLTVT.

This chain joins TRBV3-1 and TRBJ1-1, with D unclear. The CDR3 contains 15 residues. V dropped 4 bases and J dropped 0 bases, with 12 bases sitting between them. Germline values: CDR1 LGHDT, CDR2 YNNKEL (reference sequence). CDR3 nucleotide sequence: TGTGCCAGCAGCCTTGACGGCGGGGTGAACACTGAAGCTTTCTTT. Translation: CASSLDGGVNTEAFF.

This chain joins TRBV12-3 or TRBV12-4 and TRBJ2-1; the match to TRBD2 covers 13 bases. The length of the CDR3 is 18 residues. V dropped 5 bases and J dropped 8; count of bases not matched to a gene: 15. CDR3 bases: TGTGCCAGCAGTGTGCGACCCTCGGGACTAGCGGGGAGCGATGAGCAGTTCTTC. Its translation: CASSVRPSGLAGSDEQFF.

The V gene is TRBV24-1, the J gene TRBJ2-1, with 9 bases matching TRBD1. Germline V gene lookup returns CDR1 KGHDR and CDR2 SFDVKD. The CDR3 spans 14 residues. The V and J ends lost 9 bases and 1 base, in that order; junction bases with no gene match: 3. The CDR3 protein is CATGTGWSYNEQFF. The CDR3 DNA reads as TGTGCCACCGGGACAGGGTGGTCCTACAATGAGCAGTTCTTC.

This clonotype turned up a few times. V and J are TRBV11-1 and TRBJ1-1, with 10 bases matching TRBD1. Trimming took 4 bases from V and 0 from J; bases not matched to a gene: 5. The CDR3 loop spans 16 amino acids. Germline assignment: CDR1 SGHAT and CDR2 FQDESV (reference sequence). The CDR3 coding sequence is TGTGCCAGCAGCTCCGGACAGGGGGGGATGAACACTGAAGCTTTCTTT. It translates to CASSSGQGGMNTEAFF.

A few counts support this clonotype. This chain joins TRBV7-9 and TRBJ1-1, with D possibly being TRBD1 (6 bases). V gave up 7 bases and J gave up 4 bases, with 13 bases separating them. Germline V CDR1 and CDR2: SEHNR, FQNEAQ (reference sequence). The length of the CDR3 is 13 residues. The CDR3 loop is CASKGQLFTEAFF. DNA for the CDR3: TGTGCCAGCAAAGGACAGCTGTTCACTGAAGCTTTCTTT.

The chain recombines TRBV27 with TRBJ2-2, with 7 bases identical to TRBD1. V trimming: 5 bases; J trimming: 4 bases; junction bases outside the gene matches: 10. The CDR3 loop spans 16 amino acids. CDR1 and CDR2 from the germline V gene are MNHEY and SMNVEV (reference sequence). The CDR3 protein is CASSPYRGKGTGELFF. CDR3 coding DNA: TGTGCCAGCAGTCCTTACAGGGGTAAGGGCACCGGGGAGCTGTTTTTT.

This clonotype was detected a few times. This sequence joins TRBV12-3 or TRBV12-4 and TRBJ1-2; the match to TRBD1 covers 9 bases. Losses at the gene ends were 4 bases for V and 7 bases for J; bases not matched to a gene: 4. The CDR3 covers 13 residues. The CDR3 is CASSWTGAAGYTF. DNA for the CDR3: TGTGCCAGCAGTTGGACAGGGGCGGCTGGCTACACCTTC.

In its sample, this clonotype was seen a few times. The chain links TRBV11-2 to TRBJ1-5; maybe TRBD1 (5 bases). Between the trimmed V and J ends, which lost 4 bases and 4 bases, there was a span of 17 bases. The CDR3 spans 16 residues. The V gene's germline CDR1 is SGHAT and CDR2 FQNNGV. The chain's CDR3 is CASSSPGPGGNQPQHF. The CDR3 DNA reads as TGTGCCAGCAGCTCACCGGGACCCGGGGGAAATCAGCCCCAGCATTTT.

This clonotype came up a few times. The chain combines TRBV20-1 with TRBJ1-5; 8 nucleotides agree with TRBD1. Looked up from germline, CDR1 is DFQATT and CDR2 is SNEGSKA (reference sequence). After removal of 3 bases from V and 6 bases from J, the junction contained 7 bases not matched to a gene. The CDR3 contains 14 residues. In nucleotides, the CDR3 is TGCAGTGCTAGGCGCAGACAGGGGATTCAGCCCCAGCATTTT. It specifies CSARRRQGIQPQHF.

This clonotype was found a few times. The chain is built from TRBV10-2 and TRBJ2-5, with 7 bases identical to TRBD2. The germline gives CDR1 WSHSY, CDR2 SAAADI. CDR3 length: 15 residues. V trimming: 6 bases; J trimming: 4 bases; junction bases outside the gene matches: 11. The CDR3 reads CASSLLRGKVETQYF. The DNA for the CDR3 is TGCGCCAGCAGCCTTCTGCGGGGGAAGGTAGAGACCCAGTACTTC.

This clonotype was counted between two and nine times. V gene TRBV12-3 or TRBV12-4 combines with J gene TRBJ2-3; no clear D. The CDR3 extends over 13 amino acids. Trimming left V 7 bases short and J 2 bases short, with 10 bases between. The DNA for the CDR3 is TGTGCCAGCAATCTAGGGTCCACAGATACGCAGTATTTT. As protein: CASNLGSTDTQYF.

This clonotype came up many times. V and J are TRBV10-3 and TRBJ1-1; the D is unclear. V was cut by 3 bases and J by 6 bases, with 5 bases left in between. The germline V gene has CDR1 ENHRY and CDR2 SYGVKD. The CDR3 contains 11 residues. In DNA, the CDR3 is TGTGCCATCAGTGACAGGTCTGAAGCTTTCTTT. Translation gives CAISDRSEAFF.

The rearrangement uses TRBV3-1 and TRBJ2-1, with D perhaps TRBD1 (6 bases). The germline V gene has CDR1 LGHDT and CDR2 YNNKEL (reference sequence). V was shortened by 9 bases and J by 7 bases, with 19 bases between the two germline ends. There are 14 residues in the CDR3. This CDR3 reads CASLAQGIRNEQFF. The CDR3 DNA reads as TGTGCCAGTCTAGCTCAGGGGATTAGAAATGAGCAGTTCTTC.

The chain links TRBV27 to TRBJ2-2; D possibly corresponds to TRBD2 (6 bases). Germline loops: CDR1 MNHEY, CDR2 SMNVEV (reference sequence). V was trimmed by 2 bases and J by 5 bases, leaving 12 bases between them. This CDR3 spans 15 amino acids. The CDR3 DNA reads TGTGCCAGCAGTTTAAAGAATGGGGGGACCGGGGAGCTGTTTTTT. This translates into CASSLKNGGTGELFF.

The V gene is TRBV6-1, the J gene TRBJ1-1; 8 positions match TRBD1. The CDR3 has 15 residues. Germline loops: CDR1 MNHNS, CDR2 SASEGT. V lost 6 bases, J lost 0 bases, and 6 bases stayed unmatched. CDR3 coding DNA: TGTGCCAGCAGCCCGACAGGGGCTATGAACACTGAAGCTTTCTTT. Translation: CASSPTGAMNTEAFF.

This chain links TRBV7-2 with TRBJ1-5; maybe TRBD1 (6 bases). This CDR3 region has 15 residues. Trimming stripped 0 bases from V and 4 bases from J, with 10 bases between. The germline gives CDR1 SGHTA, CDR2 FQGNSA. CDR3 sequence reads: CASSLAGDINQPQHF. The CDR3, as DNA: TGTGCCAGCAGCTTAGCGGGGGACATTAATCAGCCCCAGCATTTT.

The chain couples TRBV5-1 to TRBJ2-1, with D perhaps being TRBD1 or TRBD2 (5 bases each). The V gene's germline CDR1 is SGHRS and CDR2 YFSETQ. V gave up 3 bases and J gave up 6 bases, with 13 bases separating them. The CDR3 runs to 14 residues. The CDR3 DNA sequence: TGCGCCAGCAGCTCCCGACAGAGGGCCAATGAGCAGTTCTTC. Amino acid sequence: CASSSRQRANEQFF.